The 20 T cell receptor beta chains below were found in one sample sequenced in a study of CD8 T cells in Susac syndrome. Reverse transcription used 0.5 to 1 ug RNA and random hexamers. TCRdb analysed the immunoSEQ multiplex PCR reads with MiXCR anew, one entry per CDR3 protein. The profile shows some 120,000 distinct CDR3 sequences, around 94% of them singletons. The specimen sequenced was CD4+ T cells from PBMCs. The receptors come from a human donor in good health.

The rearrangement joins TRBV29-1 to TRBJ2-7, with D possibly matching TRBD1 (6 bases). Germline V gene sequence: CDR1 SQVTM, CDR2 ANQGSEA. CDR3 length: 12 residues. Trimming left V 7 bases short and J 1 base short, with 11 bases between. The CDR3 spells CSGSRGSYEQYF. DNA of the CDR3: TGCAGCGGATCGAGGGGGTCCTACGAGCAGTACTTC.

The V call is TRBV10-3, the J call TRBJ2-1, with TRBD2 matching over 11 bases. Germline V lookup: CDR1 ENHRY, CDR2 SYGVKD. V lost 2 bases, J lost 2 bases, and 8 bases stayed unmatched. The CDR3 loop spans 18 amino acids. The CDR3 sequence is CAISEGMGLAETYNEQFF. CDR3 DNA: TGTGCCATCAGTGAGGGCATGGGACTAGCGGAAACCTACAATGAGCAGTTCTTC.

V usage is TRBV7-8 and J usage is TRBJ1-4; no firm D call. The germline V gene has CDR1 SGHVS and CDR2 FQNEAQ. V lost 1 base to trimming and J lost 11 bases, with 14 bases between them. The CDR3 length is 14 residues. CDR3 DNA sequence: TGTGCCAGCAGCTTAGTGAGGACGAGAGATAAACTGTTTTTT. Protein: CASSLVRTRDKLFF.

The gene calls are TRBV7-9 and TRBJ2-3; D unclear. With 4 bases removed from V and 1 base from J, the gap between germline ends came to 12 bases. The CDR3 covers 15 residues. The germline CDR1 and CDR2 sequences are SEHNR and FQNEAQ (reference sequence). CDR3 loop: CASSSIPKGTDTQYF. CDR3 bases: TGTGCCAGCAGCTCCATACCCAAGGGCACAGATACGCAGTATTTT.

The chain is built from TRBV25-1 and TRBJ2-6; D not resolved. Germline loops: CDR1 MGHDK, CDR2 SYGVNS. The V gene lost 3 bases and the J gene lost 0 bases, with 21 bases spanning the gap. This CDR3 is 20 amino acids long. Here the CDR3 reads CASSEPSGRSSRSGANVLTF. DNA for the CDR3: TGTGCCAGCAGTGAGCCCTCCGGCAGGTCGAGTCGCTCTGGGGCCAACGTCCTGACTTTC.

Comment on this clonotype: A read error may produce the germline difference seen at one junction end. The chain links TRBV2 to TRBJ1-1, with D possibly TRBD1 on 5 matching bases. There are 10 residues in the CDR3. In germline, CDR1 is SNHLY, CDR2 FYNNEI. The CDR3 DNA reads TGTGCCAGCAGTCCCACCCCGGGACCCTTT. Residues: CASSPTPGPF.

V is TRBV25-1 and J is TRBJ1-1, with a tentative D call TRBD1 (5 bases). Trimming left V 3 bases short and J 1 base short, with 12 bases between. CDR3 length: 15 amino acids. CDR1 is MGHDK, CDR2 SYGVNS, per germline. CDR3 in DNA: TGTGCCAGCAGTGATGGGGGGTGGGGGAACACTGAAGCTTTCTTT. Protein product: CASSDGGWGNTEAFF.

The V call is TRBV5-6, the J call TRBJ2-7; D tentatively fits TRBD1 or TRBD2 (5 bases each). V was cut by 4 bases and J by 2 bases, with 16 bases left in between. CDR1 SGHDT and CDR2 YYEEEE come from the germline V gene. The CDR3 is 15 amino acids. The CDR3 protein is CASSRRDGGPYEQYF. The CDR3 nucleotides read TGTGCCAGCAGCCGAAGGGACGGCGGCCCCTACGAGCAGTACTTC. The full variable domain, rest sourced from reference TRBV5-6 and TRBJ2-7, is DAGVTQSPTHLIKTRGQQVTLRCSPKSGHDTVSWYQQALGQGPQFIFQYYEEEERQRGNFPDRFSGHQFPNYSSELNVNALLLGDSALYLCASSRRDGGPYEQYFGPGTRLTVT.

The chain links TRBV25-1 to TRBJ1-2; possibly TRBD1 for D (5 bases). Trimming cost V 6 bases and J 8 bases, with 13 bases left between them. This CDR3 is 12 amino acids long. Germline V lookup: CDR1 MGHDK, CDR2 SYGVNS. The CDR3 region is CASSSGSRGYTF. The CDR3 DNA sequence: TGTGCCAGCAGCTCAGGGTCACGCGGCTACACCTTC.

The V and J genes are TRBV12-3 or TRBV12-4 and TRBJ1-5; D remains unclear. V lost 1 base and J lost 8, with 9 bases in between. The CDR3 is made up of 13 amino acids. CDR3 residues: CASSLVSIEPQHF. The CDR3 region has the DNA TGTGCCAGCAGTTTAGTGTCCATCGAGCCCCAGCATTTT.

This clonotype was detected once. This chain connects TRBV6-2 or TRBV6-3 to TRBJ2-3; 8 nucleotides line up with TRBD2. The CDR3 consists of 17 residues. After removal of 5 bases from V and 0 bases from J, the junction contained 10 bases not matched to a gene. The germline V gene encodes CDR1 MNHEY and CDR2 SVGEGT. CDR3 region: CASSRPGRALSTDTQYF. In DNA form, the CDR3 reads TGTGCCAGCAGTAGGCCCGGGAGGGCCCTTAGCACAGATACGCAGTATTTT.

The rearrangement uses TRBV5-6 and TRBJ2-7; D is perhaps TRBD1 (6 bases). This CDR3 is built from 14 residues. Germline V gene sequence: CDR1 SGHDT, CDR2 YYEEEE. Trimming pared 5 bases from V and 3 bases from J, leaving 15 bases between. CDR3 loop: CASRRTGINYEQYF. The CDR3, as DNA: TGTGCCAGCAGACGAACAGGGATCAACTACGAGCAGTACTTC.

The chain combines TRBV29-1 with TRBJ2-5; D is perhaps TRBD2 (5 bases). Germline V lookup: CDR1 SQVTM, CDR2 ANQGSEA. This CDR3 is built from 15 residues. V dropped 4 bases and J dropped 3 bases, with 18 bases sitting between them. DNA of the CDR3: TGCAGCGTTGTAATCCCAGGCCCGCGGGAAGAGACCCAGTACTTC. Translated: CSVVIPGPREETQYF.

The chain is built from TRBV4-1 and TRBJ1-1; 12 nucleotides agree with TRBD1. The CDR3 loop spans 17 amino acids. Germline-derived CDR1 and CDR2 are MGHRA and YSYEKL. The V segment lost 4 bases and the J segment 4 bases; nucleotides outside the gene matches: 10. The CDR3 DNA is TGCGCCAGCAGCCCCAGGGGACAGGGGGCGTTGGGCACTGAAGCTTTCTTT. Protein sequence: CASSPRGQGALGTEAFF.

The rearrangement joins TRBV4-3 to TRBJ2-5; the D is unclear. CDR3 length equals 14 residues. Germline V gene sequence: CDR1 LGHNA, CDR2 YSLEER. The germline V and J ends were trimmed by 0 bases and 4 bases, with 9 bases remaining between them. The CDR3 sequence: CASSQELAAETQYF. CDR3 nucleotides: TGCGCCAGCAGCCAAGAGTTAGCAGCAGAGACCCAGTACTTC.

This sequence joins TRBV19 and TRBJ1-4, with D perhaps matching TRBD1 (5 bases). There are 14 residues in the CDR3. The V and J ends lost 3 bases and 8 bases respectively, with 13 bases between them. Germline CDR1 and CDR2: LNHDA and SQIVND (reference sequence). CDR3 sequence (DNA): TGTGCCAGTAGTATTTTGGGGCTTGACGAAAAACTGTTTTTT. It specifies CASSILGLDEKLFF.

This clonotype appeared once. The chain employs TRBV30 and TRBJ1-2; D remains unclear. V gave up 0 bases and J gave up 0 bases, with 5 bases separating them. The CDR3 is 13 residues long. Looked up from germline, CDR1 is GTSNPN and CDR2 is SVGIG (reference sequence). The CDR3: CAWSVLANYGYTF. The DNA for the CDR3 is TGTGCCTGGAGTGTACTGGCTAACTATGGCTACACCTTC.

This chain connects TRBV5-4 to TRBJ2-3; D is ambiguous. The germline V gene encodes CDR1 SGHNT and CDR2 YYREEE (reference sequence). The V gene lost 3 bases and the J gene lost 2 bases, with 13 bases spanning the gap. This CDR3 comprises 15 residues. Here the CDR3 DNA reads TGTGCCAGCAGCTCCCCCTCCCGGATCACAGATACGCAGTATTTT. Its translation: CASSSPSRITDTQYF.

The J gene is TRBJ2-1, the V gene TRBV20-1; TRBD2 matches 8 bases. The CDR3 extends over 16 amino acids. The germline V gene has CDR1 DFQATT and CDR2 SNEGSKA (reference sequence). J was trimmed by 6 bases and V by 4 bases; bases with no gene match: 14. The CDR3 loop is CSATALSGGLGNEQFF. As DNA, the CDR3 is TGCAGTGCTACAGCCTTATCGGGAGGGCTCGGCAATGAGCAGTTCTTC.

V and J are TRBV3-1 and TRBJ2-1; D may be TRBD2 (5 bases). Trimming left V 1 base short and J 7 bases short, with 5 bases between. The CDR3 totals 12 residues. Germline V CDR1 and CDR2: LGHDT, YNNKEL (reference sequence). This chain's CDR3 is CASSQGGNEQFF. The DNA of the CDR3 is TGTGCCAGCAGCCAAGGCGGGAATGAGCAGTTCTTC.